A selection of T cell receptor beta chains follows, all from one sample in a study of T cell changes during pregnancy in multiple sclerosis. Generated by immunoSEQ multiplex PCR, the TCRdb table keeps only in-frame clones and is missing some. The repertoire holds about 44,000 clones, with around 89% as singletons. Here the sequenced sample was CD4+ T cells from peripheral blood mononuclear cells, taken after pregnancy. The receptors were gathered from a female donor with multiple sclerosis, enrolled in a pregnancy study. The CDR3 runs from the conserved cysteine through the conserved F or W. Each record gives: D gene, J gene, V gene, clone size, CDR3 protein, CDR3 DNA. D genes are given only for firm matches. For some rows the clone size is stated as once, few or many, or as a class when expanded; others skip it.

NA | TRBJ2-7 | TRBV4-1 | NA | CASSQEESGLPLYEQYF | TGCGCCAGCAGCCAAGAAGAGAGCGGACTTCCACTTTACGAGCAGTACTTC
NA | TRBJ1-3 | TRBV7-2 | NA | CASSPDQGGTIYF | TGTGCCAGCAGCCCGGATCAAGGGGGCACCATATATTTT
TRBD1 | TRBJ2-7 | TRBV7-9 | NA | CASSLGGQGGGQYF | TGTGCCAGCAGCTTGGGGGGACAGGGGGGCGGGCAGTACTTC
TRBD1 | TRBJ1-4 | TRBV9 | NA | CASSVAVGQGVGEEEKLFF | TGTGCCAGCAGCGTAGCTGTCGGACAGGGGGTGGGAGAGGAAGAAAAACTGTTTTTT
NA | TRBJ2-5 | TRBV6-5 | NA | CASSKEGRFMETQYF | TGTGCCAGCAGCAAGGAGGGCCGGTTTATGGAGACCCAGTACTTC
NA | TRBJ1-1 | TRBV19 | NA | CASAAYGSTEAFF | TGTGCCAGTGCTGCCTACGGGAGCACTGAAGCTTTCTTT
TRBD1 | TRBJ2-1 | TRBV6-5 | NA | CASSRQGPYNEQFF | TGTGCCAGCAGCCGACAGGGTCCCTACAATGAGCAGTTCTTC
NA | TRBJ2-6 | TRBV5-1 | NA | CASSVSMGTSFSGANVLTF | TGCGCCAGCAGTGTGAGTATGGGGACTTCCTTCTCTGGGGCCAACGTCCTGACTTTC
TRBD2 | TRBJ2-5 | TRBV19 | NA | CASSPGTSPYQETQYF | TGTGCCAGTAGTCCCGGGACTAGCCCGTACCAAGAGACCCAGTACTTC
NA | TRBJ2-3 | TRBV5-1 | NA | CASSLARGAGTDTQYF | TGCGCCAGCAGCTTGGCCCGGGGGGCCGGCACAGATACGCAGTATTTT
TRBD1 | TRBJ2-3 | TRBV25-1 | few | CASSPGQGAIDTQYF | TGTGCCAGCAGTCCCGGACAGGGGGCGATAGATACGCAGTATTTT
TRBD1 | TRBJ2-5 | TRBV5-4 | NA | CASSPGQGSWETQYF | TGTGCCAGCAGTCCGGGACAGGGAAGTTGGGAGACCCAGTACTTC
TRBD2 | TRBJ2-1 | TRBV20-1 | NA | CSAWREFEQFF | TGCAGTGCTTGGCGGGAGTTTGAGCAGTTCTTC
TRBD2 | TRBJ2-1 | TRBV6-5 | NA | CASSYTSGTVDEQFF | TGTGCCAGCAGTTACACTAGCGGGACAGTCGATGAGCAGTTCTTC
NA | TRBJ1-4 | TRBV5-1 | NA | CASSFGGGFSTNEKLFF | TGCGCCAGCAGTTTTGGTGGGGGGTTCTCAACTAATGAAAAACTGTTTTTT
TRBD1 | TRBJ1-1 | TRBV29-1 | once | CSVGQGAMNTEAFF | TGCAGCGTTGGACAGGGGGCCATGAACACTGAAGCTTTCTTT
TRBD1 | TRBJ1-3 | TRBV7-6 | NA | CASSFGTGTENTIYF | TGTGCCAGCAGCTTCGGGACAGGGACAGAAAACACCATATATTTT
NA | TRBJ2-6 | TRBV19 | NA | CASTPLQVSGANVLTF | TGTGCCAGTACCCCCCTACAGGTCTCTGGGGCCAACGTCCTGACTTTC
TRBD2 | TRBJ2-7 | TRBV11-2 | NA | CASSFTSDPYEQYF | TGTGCCAGCAGCTTCACTAGCGATCCCTACGAGCAGTACTTC
TRBD2 | TRBJ2-1 | TRBV7-9 | NA | CASSLASGSGDEQFF | TGTGCCAGCAGCTTAGCTAGCGGGAGTGGGGATGAGCAGTTCTTC
NA | TRBJ2-3 | TRBV6-6 | NA | CASSYQGSDTQYF | TGTGCCAGCAGTTACCAGGGATCAGATACGCAGTATTTT
TRBD1 | TRBJ2-7 | TRBV6-5 | NA | CASNRPTGGGYEQYF | TGTGCCAGCAACCGACCCACAGGGGGAGGCTACGAGCAGTACTTC
NA | TRBJ1-5 | TRBV28 | NA | CASSEGTPDQPQHF | TGTGCCAGCAGTGAAGGGACACCAGATCAGCCCCAGCATTTT
TRBD1 | TRBJ2-3 | TRBV7-2 | NA | CASSHPGTGAWYF | TGTGCCAGCAGCCATCCCGGGACAGGGGCGTGGTATTTT
NA | TRBJ2-1 | TRBV2 | NA | CASSEGAGYNEQFF | TGTGCCAGCAGTGAAGGGGCAGGATACAATGAGCAGTTCTTC
NA | TRBJ1-5 | TRBV7-2 | NA | CASGPGANQPQHF | TGTGCCAGCGGACCAGGGGCCAATCAGCCCCAGCATTTT
TRBD1 | TRBJ1-2 | TRBV9 | NA | CASSAQGYGGYTF | TGTGCCAGCAGCGCACAGGGGTATGGTGGCTACACCTTC